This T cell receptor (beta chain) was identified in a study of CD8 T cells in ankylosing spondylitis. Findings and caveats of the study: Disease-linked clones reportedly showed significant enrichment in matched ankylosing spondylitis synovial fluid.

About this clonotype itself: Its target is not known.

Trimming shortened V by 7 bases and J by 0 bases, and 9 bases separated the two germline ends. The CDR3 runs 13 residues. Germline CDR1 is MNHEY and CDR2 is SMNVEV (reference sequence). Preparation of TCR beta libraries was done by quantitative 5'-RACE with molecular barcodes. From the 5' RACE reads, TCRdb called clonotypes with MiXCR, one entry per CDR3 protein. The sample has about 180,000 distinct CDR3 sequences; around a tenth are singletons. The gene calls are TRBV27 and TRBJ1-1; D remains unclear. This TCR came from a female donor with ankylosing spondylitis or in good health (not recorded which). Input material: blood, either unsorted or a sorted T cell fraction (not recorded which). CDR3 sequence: CASNTDVNTEAFF. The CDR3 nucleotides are TGTGCCAGCAATACGGACGTGAACACTGAAGCTTTCTTT.